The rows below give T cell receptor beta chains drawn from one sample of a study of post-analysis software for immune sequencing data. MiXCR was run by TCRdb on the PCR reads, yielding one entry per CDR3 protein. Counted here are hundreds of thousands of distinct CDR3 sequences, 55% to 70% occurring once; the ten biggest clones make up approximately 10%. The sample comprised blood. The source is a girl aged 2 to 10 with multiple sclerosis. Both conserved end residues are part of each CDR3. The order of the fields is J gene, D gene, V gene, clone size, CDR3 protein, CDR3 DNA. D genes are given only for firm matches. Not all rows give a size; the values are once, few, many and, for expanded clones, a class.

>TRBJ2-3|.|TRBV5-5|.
CASSRDFPYTDTQYF
TGTGCCAGCAGCCGGGACTTTCCTTACACAGATACGCAGTATTTT
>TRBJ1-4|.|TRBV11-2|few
CASTTGRGGDEKLFF
TGTGCCAGCACCACCGGAAGAGGGGGAGATGAAAAACTGTTTTTT
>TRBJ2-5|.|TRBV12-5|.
CASGLHGTSETQYF
TGTGCTAGTGGTCTCCACGGGACATCAGAGACCCAGTACTTC
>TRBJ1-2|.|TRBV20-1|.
CSASDPNYGYTF
TGCAGTGCTAGTGACCCGAACTATGGCTACACCTTC
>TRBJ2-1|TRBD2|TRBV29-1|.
CSVSIAGGLDEQFF
TGCAGCGTGTCGATAGCGGGGGGGCTTGATGAGCAGTTCTTC
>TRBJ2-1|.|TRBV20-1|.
CSARGQMENEQFF
TGCAGTGCCCGCGGGCAGATGGAAAATGAGCAGTTCTTC
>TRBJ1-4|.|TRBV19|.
CASSMLVGPGGEKRFF
TGTGCCAGTAGTATGTTGGTCGGGCCTGGGGGTGAAAAACGGTTTTTT
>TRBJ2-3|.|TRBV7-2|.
CASSPPGVRGGDTQYF
TGTGCCAGCAGCCCGCCTGGGGTGCGAGGGGGAGATACGCAGTATTTT
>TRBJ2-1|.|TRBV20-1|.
CSARKDGLGTQFF
TGCAGTGCTAGGAAGGACGGCCTGGGGACCCAGTTCTTC
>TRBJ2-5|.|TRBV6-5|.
CATSIGTASEGETQYF
TGTGCCACCTCGATCGGGACTGCTAGCGAGGGGGAGACCCAGTACTTC
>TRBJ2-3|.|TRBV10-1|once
CASSDPQGLDTQYF
TGCGCCAGCAGTGATCCACAGGGTTTAGATACGCAGTATTTT
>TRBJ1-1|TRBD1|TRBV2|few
CASIRIRTGLMNTEAFF
TGTGCCAGCATAAGGATCCGGACAGGGCTCATGAACACTGAAGCTTTCTTT
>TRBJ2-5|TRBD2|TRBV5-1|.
CASSPGTSANQETQYF
TGCGCCAGCAGCCCCGGGACTAGCGCCAACCAAGAGACCCAGTACTTC
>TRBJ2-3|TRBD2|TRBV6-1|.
CASSEGRGSGDTQYF
TGTGCCAGCAGTGAAGGTCGCGGGAGTGGGGATACGCAGTATTTT
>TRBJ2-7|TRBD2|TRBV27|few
CASSSPPGRTSLPYEQYF
TGTGCCAGCAGTTCCCCGCCCGGGAGGACTAGCTTACCCTACGAGCAGTACTTC
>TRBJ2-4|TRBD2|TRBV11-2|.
CASSSLGLAGDIQYF
TGTGCCAGCAGCTCTCTCGGACTAGCGGGGGACATTCAGTACTTC
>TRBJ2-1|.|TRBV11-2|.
CASSLDPPNEQFF
TGTGCCAGCAGCTTGGATCCCCCAAATGAGCAGTTCTTC